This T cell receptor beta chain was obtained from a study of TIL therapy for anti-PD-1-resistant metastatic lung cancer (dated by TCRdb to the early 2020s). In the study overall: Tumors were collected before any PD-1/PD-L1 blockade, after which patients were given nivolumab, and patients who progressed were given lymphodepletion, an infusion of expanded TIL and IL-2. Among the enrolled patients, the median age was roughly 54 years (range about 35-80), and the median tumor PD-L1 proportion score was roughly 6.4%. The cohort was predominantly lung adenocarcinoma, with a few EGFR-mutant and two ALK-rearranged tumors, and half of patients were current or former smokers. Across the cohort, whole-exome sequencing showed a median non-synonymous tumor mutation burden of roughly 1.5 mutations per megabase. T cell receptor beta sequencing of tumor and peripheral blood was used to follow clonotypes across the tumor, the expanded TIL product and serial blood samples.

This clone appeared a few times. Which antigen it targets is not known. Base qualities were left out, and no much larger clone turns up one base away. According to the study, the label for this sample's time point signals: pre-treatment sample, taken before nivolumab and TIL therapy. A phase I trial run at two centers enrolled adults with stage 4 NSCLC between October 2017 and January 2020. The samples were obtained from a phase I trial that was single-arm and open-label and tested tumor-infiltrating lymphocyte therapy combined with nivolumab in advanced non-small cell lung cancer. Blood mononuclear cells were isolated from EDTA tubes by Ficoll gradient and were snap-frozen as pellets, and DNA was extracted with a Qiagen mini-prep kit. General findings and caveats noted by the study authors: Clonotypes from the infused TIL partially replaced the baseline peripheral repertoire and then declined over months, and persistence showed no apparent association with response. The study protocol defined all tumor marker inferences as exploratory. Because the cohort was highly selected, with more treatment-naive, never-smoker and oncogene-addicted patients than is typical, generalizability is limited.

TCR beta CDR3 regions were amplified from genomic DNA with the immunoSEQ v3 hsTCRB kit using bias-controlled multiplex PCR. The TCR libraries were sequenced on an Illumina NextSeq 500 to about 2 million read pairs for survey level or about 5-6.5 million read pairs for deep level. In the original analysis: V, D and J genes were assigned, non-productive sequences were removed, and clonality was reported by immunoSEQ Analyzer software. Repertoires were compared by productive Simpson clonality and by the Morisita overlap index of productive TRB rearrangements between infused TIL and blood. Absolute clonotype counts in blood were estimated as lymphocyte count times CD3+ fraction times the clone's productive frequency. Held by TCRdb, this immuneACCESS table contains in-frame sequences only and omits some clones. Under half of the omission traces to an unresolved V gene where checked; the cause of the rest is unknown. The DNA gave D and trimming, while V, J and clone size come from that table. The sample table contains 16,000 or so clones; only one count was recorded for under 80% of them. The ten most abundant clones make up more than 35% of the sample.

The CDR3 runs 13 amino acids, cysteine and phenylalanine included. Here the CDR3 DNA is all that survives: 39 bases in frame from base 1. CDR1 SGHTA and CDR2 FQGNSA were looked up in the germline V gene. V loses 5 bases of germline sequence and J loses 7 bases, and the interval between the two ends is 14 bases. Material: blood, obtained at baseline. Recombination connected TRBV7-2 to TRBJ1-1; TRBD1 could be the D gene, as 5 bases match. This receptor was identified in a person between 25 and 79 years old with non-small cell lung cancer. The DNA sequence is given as TGTGCCAGCAGCCGTGGACCGGGACGTGAAGCTTTCTTT. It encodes CASSRGPGREAFF.